Listed here are 5 T cell receptor beta chains from one sample, sequenced in a study of OX40 agonist ivuxolimab in advanced cancers. Only in-frame clones appear in the TCRdb table, and some are missing; sequencing was by immunoSEQ multiplex PCR. The sample has about 6,100 clones; roughly 73% are singletons. The source was CD4+ or CD8+ T cells sorted from blood, collected in a trial of the OX40 agonist ivuxolimab. The receptors were sampled from an adult with an advanced solid tumor such as melanoma, head and neck, liver or kidney cancer.

The chain couples TRBV9 to TRBJ2-5, with 7 nucleotides matching TRBD2. The V segment lost 4 bases and the J segment 5 bases; nucleotides outside the gene matches: 11. The CDR3 contains 15 residues. Germline V CDR1 and CDR2: SGDLS, YYNGEE. The CDR3 loop reads CASSLGGNRQETQYF. The CDR3 DNA reads TGTGCCAGCAGCCTCGGGGGGAATAGACAGGAGACCCAGTACTTC.

This rearrangement joins TRBV28 to TRBJ2-1, with D perhaps TRBD2 (6 bases). From germline, CDR1 is MDHEN and CDR2 SYDVKM. V lost 5 bases, J lost 5 bases, and 19 bases lay in between. The CDR3 totals 16 residues. CDR3 residues: CASSRLGGGLNNEQFF. In DNA, the CDR3 is TGTGCCAGCAGTAGACTGGGCGGAGGGCTCAACAATGAGCAGTTCTTC.

Remarks on this clone: Other DNA sequences in this specimen translate into the identical CDR3. Here the CDR3 DNA reads TGTGCCAGCAGCTCCGTGGGAGCCTATAGCAATCAGCCCCAGCATTTT. It encodes CASSSVGAYSNQPQHF. The rearrangement joins TRBV28 to TRBJ1-5; D ambiguous. Germline V gene sequence: CDR1 MDHEN, CDR2 SYDVKM. With 6 bases removed from V and 0 bases from J, the gap between germline ends came to 15 bases. This CDR3 region has 16 residues.

The chain has TRBV7-9 and TRBJ2-7; 10 nucleotides line up with TRBD1. The CDR3 totals 15 residues. The V gene's germline CDR1 is SEHNR and CDR2 FQNEAQ (reference sequence). The V segment lost 3 bases and the J segment 0 bases; nucleotides outside the gene matches: 2. The CDR3 protein is CASSLGQGISYEQYF. The CDR3 DNA sequence: TGTGCCAGCAGCTTGGGACAGGGGATCTCCTACGAGCAGTACTTC. Full variable domain (missing parts from reference TRBV7-9 and TRBJ2-7): DTGVSQNPRHKITKRGQNVTFRCDPISEHNRLYWYRQTLGQGPEFLTYFQNEAQLEKSRLLSDRFSAERPKGSFSTLEIQRTEQGDSAMYLCASSLGQGISYEQYFGPGTRLTVT.

The gene calls are TRBV6-6 and TRBJ2-7; D may be TRBD2 (5 bases). CDR3 length equals 14 residues. Germline V CDR1 and CDR2: MNHNY, SVGAGI (reference sequence). Trimming shortened V by 5 bases and J by 3 bases, and 14 bases separated the two germline ends. The CDR3 DNA reads as TGTGCCAGCAGTGGAGACGGGGTAGGCTACGAGCAGTACTTC. This gives the protein CASSGDGVGYEQYF.